What follows are 6 T cell receptor beta chains derived from one specimen sequenced in a study of T-cell reconstitution after alpha-beta-depleted transplantation in children. For TCRbeta, the library was prepared with unique molecular identifiers. One entry per CDR3 protein results from TCRdb running MiXCR on the PCR reads. The repertoire consists of roughly 66,000 distinct CDR3 sequences, with roughly 5.2% occurring once and the leading ten covering approximately 17%. This specimen consisted of PBMCs, mostly from graft donor cells, obtained 180 days after TCRalphabeta/CD19-depleted stem cell transplant. The receptors derive from a boy in the first two years of life who had a stem cell transplant for acute myeloid leukemia, so the T cells may come from the graft donor.

This clonotype was seen at least ten times. CDR3 residues: CASSQDMAYEQYF. The DNA of the CDR3 is TGCGCCAGCAGCCAAGATATGGCCTACGAGCAGTACTTC. The chain links TRBV4-3 to TRBJ2-7; D call uncertain. Trimming stripped 0 bases from V and 2 bases from J, with 5 bases between. The V gene's germline CDR1 is LGHNA and CDR2 YSLEER. The CDR3 is 13 amino acids.

Ten or more counts support this clonotype. The chain combines TRBV5-1 with TRBJ2-3, with D uncertain. The length of the CDR3 is 13 residues. V was clipped by 2 bases and J by 2 bases, with 6 bases between them. CDR1 is SGHRS and CDR2 is YFSETQ in the germline V gene. CDR3 nucleotides: TGCGCCAGCAGCTTCGAGGCCACAGATACGCAGTATTTT. Amino acids: CASSFEATDTQYF. The full variable domain, completed using reference TRBV5-1 and TRBJ2-3, is KAGVTQTPRYLIKTRGQQVTLSCSPISGHRSVSWYQQTPGQGLQFLFEYFSETQRNKGNFPGRFSGRQFSNSRSEMNVSTLELGDSALYLCASSFEATDTQYFGPGTRLTVL.

This clonotype appeared many times. The chain has TRBV20-1 and TRBJ2-5; the match to TRBD2 covers 8 bases. Germline CDR1 is DFQATT and CDR2 is SNEGSKA (reference sequence). The V and J ends lost 3 bases and 2 bases, in that order; junction bases with no gene match: 5. The CDR3 runs 14 residues. The chain's CDR3 is CSARVERGQETQYF. CDR3 DNA sequence: TGCAGTGCTAGGGTGGAGCGGGGGCAAGAGACCCAGTACTTC.

This clonotype appeared many times. The V gene is TRBV3-1, the J gene TRBJ1-1; the match to TRBD1 covers 7 bases. Trimming removed 3 bases from V and 2 bases from J; junction bases left unmatched: 12. CDR1 is LGHDT, CDR2 YNNKEL, per germline (reference sequence). The CDR3 is made up of 17 amino acids. The CDR3 spells CASSQTDRPRQNTEAFF. For the CDR3, the DNA is TGTGCCAGCAGCCAGACGGACAGGCCAAGACAAAACACTGAAGCTTTCTTT.

This clonotype has a count of ten or more. The chain recombines TRBV7-2 with TRBJ1-1, with 8 bases identical to TRBD1. This CDR3 region has 13 residues. Germline CDR1 SGHTA, CDR2 FQGNSA. V dropped 3 bases and J dropped 4; count of bases not matched to a gene: 1. In DNA, the CDR3 is TGTGCCAGCAGCTTGGGACAGGTCACTGAAGCTTTCTTT. This codes for CASSLGQVTEAFF.

This clonotype was found many times. The V call is TRBV30, the J call TRBJ1-1; 8 bases line up with TRBD1. Per germline, CDR1 GTSNPN and CDR2 SVGIG (reference sequence). The J segment lost 5 bases and the V segment lost 0 bases, leaving 5 bases of the junction unmatched. The CDR3 length is 14 residues. The CDR3 DNA follows: TGTGCCTGGAGTGTAACCTGGGACAGGACTGAAGCTTTCTTT. It is translated as CAWSVTWDRTEAFF.